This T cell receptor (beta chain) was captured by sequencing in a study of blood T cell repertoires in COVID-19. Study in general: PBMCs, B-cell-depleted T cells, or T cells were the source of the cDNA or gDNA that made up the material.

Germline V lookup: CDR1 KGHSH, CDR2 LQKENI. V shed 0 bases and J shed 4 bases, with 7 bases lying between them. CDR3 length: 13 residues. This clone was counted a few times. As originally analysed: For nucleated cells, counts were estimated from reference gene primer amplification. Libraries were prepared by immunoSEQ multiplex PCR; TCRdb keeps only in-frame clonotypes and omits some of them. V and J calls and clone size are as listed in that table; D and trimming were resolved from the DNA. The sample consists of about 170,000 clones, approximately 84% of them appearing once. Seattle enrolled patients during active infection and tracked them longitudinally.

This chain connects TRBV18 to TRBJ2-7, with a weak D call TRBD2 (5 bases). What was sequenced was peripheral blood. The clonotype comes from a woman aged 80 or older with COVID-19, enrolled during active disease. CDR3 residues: CASSPPTGYEQYF. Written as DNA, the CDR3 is TGTGCCAGCTCACCACCTACGGGATACGAGCAGTACTTC.